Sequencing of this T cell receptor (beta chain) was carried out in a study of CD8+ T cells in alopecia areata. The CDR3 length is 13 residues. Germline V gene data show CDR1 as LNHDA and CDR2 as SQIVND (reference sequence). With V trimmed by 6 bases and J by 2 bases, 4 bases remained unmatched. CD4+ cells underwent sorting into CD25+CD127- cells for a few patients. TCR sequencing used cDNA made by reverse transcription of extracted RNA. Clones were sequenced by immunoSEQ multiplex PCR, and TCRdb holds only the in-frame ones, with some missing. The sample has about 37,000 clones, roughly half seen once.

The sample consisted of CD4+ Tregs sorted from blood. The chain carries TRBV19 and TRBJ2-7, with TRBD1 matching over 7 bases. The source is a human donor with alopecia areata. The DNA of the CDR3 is TGTGCCAGTAGACAGGGGAATACCTACGAGCAGTACTTC. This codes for CASRQGNTYEQYF.